Listed here are 29 T cell receptor beta chains from one sample, sequenced in a study of blood T cell repertoires in COVID-19. This table comes from immunoSEQ multiplex PCR, and its TCRdb copy is limited to in-frame clones, with some not included. This sample has 190,000 or so clones, with less than 85% found just once. The specimen sequenced was PBMCs or T cells enriched from blood (not recorded which). All receptors come from a man between 35 and 55 years old who had recovered from COVID-19.

This rearrangement joins TRBV28 to TRBJ2-1, with D perhaps matching TRBD1 (5 bases). V was pared by 2 bases and J by 10 bases, with 12 bases between. The germline V gene encodes CDR1 MDHEN and CDR2 SYDVKM. There are 13 residues in the CDR3. The CDR3 loop reads CASSLDWGGEQFF. In nucleotides, the CDR3 is TGTGCCAGCAGTTTAGATTGGGGCGGCGAGCAGTTCTTC.

At least ten counts were recorded for this clone. The J gene is TRBJ2-1, the V gene TRBV3-1 (or the pseudogene TRBV3-2), with D hard to call. The CDR3 runs to 13 residues. Trimming cost V 1 base and J 7 bases, with 8 bases left between them. Looked up from germline, CDR1 is LGHDT and CDR2 is YNNKEL (reference sequence). The CDR3 nucleotides are TGTGCCAGCAGCCAAGCGACTCTTAATGAGCAGTTCTTC. This encodes CASSQATLNEQFF.

The chain joins TRBV2 to TRBJ1-5, with D possibly being TRBD1 (5 bases). Germline CDR1 reads SNHLY; CDR2 reads FYNNEI. Trimming pared 6 bases from V and 0 bases from J, leaving 9 bases between. The CDR3 runs 14 residues. The CDR3 nucleotides are TGTGCCAGCAGACAGGAACTTAGCAATCAGCCCCAGCATTTT. Its translation is CASRQELSNQPQHF.

V usage is TRBV20-1 and J usage is TRBJ2-7; the match to TRBD1 covers 7 bases. The germline CDR1 and CDR2 sequences are DFQATT and SNEGSKA (reference sequence). The CDR3 consists of 12 residues. The CDR3 DNA reads as TGCAGTGCTAGTTCTCCGACAGGGTCGAGTGGTGTC. Its protein is CSASSPTGSSGV.

The CDR3 here is CASSLLGGVSSGNTIYF. DNA for the CDR3: TGTGCCAGCAGCTTACTTGGCGGGGTGAGCTCTGGAAACACCATATATTTT. The rearrangement joins TRBV11-2 to TRBJ1-3; no reliable D call. Trimming stripped 2 bases from V and 0 bases from J, with 14 bases between. Per the germline V gene, CDR1 is SGHAT and CDR2 is FQNNGV. This CDR3 is 17 amino acids long. Together with reference TRBV11-2 and TRBJ1-3, the CDR3 gives the full variable domain: EAGVAQSPRYKIIEKRQSVAFWCNPISGHATLYWYQQILGQGPKLLIQFQNNGVVDDSQLPKDRFSAERLKGVDSTLKIQPAKLEDSAVYLCASSLLGGVSSGNTIYFGEGSWLTVV.

The rearrangement links TRBV5-1 to TRBJ2-1; 9 bases line up with TRBD2. V lost 1 base, J lost 2 bases, and 16 bases stayed unmatched. The CDR3 loop spans 20 amino acids. Germline lookup yields CDR1 SGHRS and CDR2 YFSETQ. This chain's CDR3 is CASSLRVRPSGILPYNEQFF. CDR3 coding DNA: TGCGCCAGCAGCTTGAGGGTAAGACCTAGCGGGATCCTTCCCTACAATGAGCAGTTCTTC.

CDR3 sequence reads: CASTSDRATEAFF. CDR3 sequence (DNA): TGTGCCAGTACCTCGGACAGGGCCACTGAAGCTTTCTTT. This chain uses TRBV19 with TRBJ1-1, with 8 bases aligning to TRBD1. In germline, CDR1 is LNHDA, CDR2 SQIVND (reference sequence). CDR3 length: 13 amino acids. The V and J ends lost 7 bases and 4 bases, in that order; junction bases with no gene match: 5.

The chain recombines TRBV2 with TRBJ1-4; D is uncertain. The CDR3 contains 14 residues. Germline CDR1 reads SNHLY; CDR2 reads FYNNEI. Between the trimmed V and J ends, which lost 6 bases and 0 bases, there was a span of 8 bases. The CDR3 DNA reads as TGTGCCAGCAGGTTCAGTACAACTAATGAAAAACTGTTTTTT. Residues: CASRFSTTNEKLFF.

V is TRBV3-1 (or the pseudogene TRBV3-2) and J is TRBJ2-5; tentatively, D is TRBD2 (6 bases). V lost 0 bases and J 7 bases, leaving 18 bases between the germline ends. Germline-derived CDR1 and CDR2 are LGHDT and YNNKEL (reference sequence). This CDR3 comprises 16 residues. DNA of the CDR3: TGTGCCAGCAGCCAAGAATCAGGTAGCGGAGTTGCGACCCAGTACTTC. Translation: CASSQESGSGVATQYF.

The chain has TRBV9 and TRBJ2-1, with 8 bases identical to TRBD2. The J segment lost 6 bases and the V segment lost 0 bases, leaving 5 bases of the junction unmatched. This CDR3 has 15 residues. CDR1 is SGDLS, CDR2 YYNGEE, per germline. CDR3 region: CASSVAGTSGNEQFF. The CDR3 DNA is TGTGCCAGCAGCGTAGCCGGGACTAGTGGCAATGAGCAGTTCTTC.

The V and J genes are TRBV11-2 and TRBJ2-7; 9 bases line up with TRBD1. Germline-derived CDR1 and CDR2 are SGHAT and FQNNGV. This CDR3 region has 16 residues. V gave up 6 bases and J gave up 3 bases; unmatched junction bases: 12. The CDR3 coding sequence is TGTGCCAGCAGACCCTCCCAGGACAGGGGAGGCTACGAGCAGTACTTC. Protein sequence: CASRPSQDRGGYEQYF. The full variable domain, with the rest looked up from reference TRBV11-2 and TRBJ2-7, is EAGVAQSPRYKIIEKRQSVAFWCNPISGHATLYWYQQILGQGPKLLIQFQNNGVVDDSQLPKDRFSAERLKGVDSTLKIQPAKLEDSAVYLCASRPSQDRGGYEQYFGPGTRLTVT.

The chain carries TRBV19 and TRBJ2-3, with 9 bases identical to TRBD2. The V gene's germline CDR1 is LNHDA and CDR2 SQIVND (reference sequence). This CDR3 spans 17 amino acids. J lost 0 bases, V lost 11 bases, and 15 bases had no gene match. CDR3 region: CAASASGRYTSTDTQYF. For the CDR3, the DNA is TGTGCCGCTTCGGCGAGCGGGAGGTACACTAGCACAGATACGCAGTATTTT.

This chain connects TRBV5-6 to TRBJ2-7, with TRBD1 matching 8 bases. Germline CDR1 is SGHDT and CDR2 is YYEEEE. CDR3 length: 13 amino acids. V lost 1 base to trimming and J lost 7 bases; unmatched junction nucleotides: 4. The CDR3, as DNA: TGTGCCAGCAGCTTGTTACAGGGGGAAGAGCAGTACTTC. As protein: CASSLLQGEEQYF. The full variable domain, its missing parts supplied by reference TRBV5-6 and TRBJ2-7, is DAGVTQSPTHLIKTRGQQVTLRCSPKSGHDTVSWYQQALGQGPQFIFQYYEEEERQRGNFPDRFSGHQFPNYSSELNVNALLLGDSALYLCASSLLQGEEQYFGPGTRLTVT.

The chain carries TRBV5-6 and TRBJ2-7; perhaps TRBD1 as D (6 bases). Germline-derived CDR1 and CDR2 are SGHDT and YYEEEE. CDR3 length: 14 amino acids. V lost 4 bases and J 5 bases, leaving 16 bases between the germline ends. The DNA of the CDR3 is TGTGCCAGCAGCATCGGGCCCAGGGGTCACGAGCAGTACTTC. Translated, it gives CASSIGPRGHEQYF. Full variable domain (missing parts from reference TRBV5-6 and TRBJ2-7): DAGVTQSPTHLIKTRGQQVTLRCSPKSGHDTVSWYQQALGQGPQFIFQYYEEEERQRGNFPDRFSGHQFPNYSSELNVNALLLGDSALYLCASSIGPRGHEQYFGPGTRLTVT.

This chain connects TRBV10-3 to TRBJ2-1; 15 bases fit TRBD2. This CDR3 is 16 amino acids long. J was trimmed by 8 bases and V by 5 bases; bases with no gene match: 7. Germline V CDR1 and CDR2: ENHRY, SYGVKD. The CDR3 loop is CAISRTSGRAPDEQFF. In DNA form, the CDR3 reads TGTGCCATCAGTCGGACTAGCGGGAGGGCCCCGGATGAGCAGTTCTTC.

This clone appeared once. At one boundary the junction diverges from the germline segment, which might be a read error. The gene calls are TRBV5-1 and TRBJ1-1, with 11 positions matching TRBD1. The CDR3 is 16 amino acids. CDR1 and CDR2 (germline): SGHRS, YFSETQ. CDR3 bases: TGCGCCAGCCGCTTAAATCTAGGACAGGGGGCCACTGAAGCTTTCTTT. Its protein is CASRLNLGQGATEAFF.

The genes are TRBV6-5 and TRBJ2-7; the D gene is possibly TRBD2 (6 bases). The CDR3 totals 15 residues. V lost 8 bases and J 4 bases, leaving 21 bases between the germline ends. Germline V CDR1 and CDR2: MNHEY, SVGAGI. The CDR3 sequence: CASFPRGGGTYEQYF. CDR3 in DNA: TGTGCCAGCTTCCCCCGAGGAGGAGGGACTTACGAGCAGTACTTC.

The chain recombines TRBV24-1 with TRBJ2-3, with D possibly matching TRBD1 (6 bases). The CDR3 runs to 14 residues. Trimming removed 6 bases from V and 0 bases from J, with 9 bases in between. The germline V gene encodes CDR1 KGHDR and CDR2 SFDVKD. The CDR3 reads CATSKGGSTDTQYF. In nucleotides, the CDR3 is TGTGCCACCAGTAAAGGGGGTAGCACAGATACGCAGTATTTT.

On this clone: One junction end disagrees with the germline gene, perhaps due to a read error. This rearrangement joins TRBV7-7 to TRBJ2-5; the match to TRBD2 covers 8 bases. This CDR3 has 15 residues. Germline V gene lookup returns CDR1 SSHAT and CDR2 FNYEAQ (reference sequence). The CDR3 sequence: CASSPGRVYEETQYF. Written as DNA, the CDR3 is TGTGCTAGCAGCCCCGGGAGGGTTTATGAGGAGACCCAGTACTTC.

As concerns this clone: This sample includes further DNA sequences coding for the same CDR3. This chain uses TRBV11-3 with TRBJ2-7; D is unclear. V was pared by 1 base and J by 2 bases, with 6 bases between. Germline-derived CDR1 and CDR2 are SGHNT and YENEEA. The CDR3 covers 13 residues. CDR3 sequence (DNA): TGTGCCAGCAGCTTAGGGCTAGCCTACGAGCAGTACTTC. Translated: CASSLGLAYEQYF.

The chain combines TRBV13 with TRBJ2-1; possibly TRBD2 for D (5 bases). V shed 5 bases and J shed 7 bases, with 18 bases lying between them. Germline CDR1 and CDR2: PRHDT and FYEKMQ (reference sequence). This CDR3 comprises 15 residues. CDR3 sequence: CASSERGRLGNEQFF. CDR3 bases: TGTGCCAGCAGCGAACGGGGTCGCCTGGGGAATGAGCAGTTCTTC.

A few counts support this clone. The chain couples TRBV18 to TRBJ1-4, with 7 bases matching TRBD1. V shed 8 bases, J shed 6 bases, and the junction held 6 bases outside the gene matches. Germline V gene data show CDR1 as KGHSH and CDR2 as LQKENI. CDR3 size: 13 residues. The chain's CDR3 is CASATGVDEKLFF. The DNA of the CDR3 is TGTGCCAGCGCAACAGGGGTCGATGAAAAACTGTTTTTT.

V usage is TRBV11-2 and J usage is TRBJ2-6, with D unresolved. The CDR3 runs to 17 residues. From germline, CDR1 is SGHAT and CDR2 FQNNGV. V gave up 0 bases and J gave up 2 bases, with 11 bases separating them. CDR3 bases: TGTGCCAGCAGCTTAGATCTCTGGGCAACTGGGGCCAACGTCCTGACTTTC. It is translated as CASSLDLWATGANVLTF. The whole variable domain, remainder taken from reference TRBV11-2 and TRBJ2-6, is EAGVAQSPRYKIIEKRQSVAFWCNPISGHATLYWYQQILGQGPKLLIQFQNNGVVDDSQLPKDRFSAERLKGVDSTLKIQPAKLEDSAVYLCASSLDLWATGANVLTFGAGSRLTVL.

The rearrangement joins TRBV19 to TRBJ1-5; 9 nucleotides line up with TRBD1. This CDR3 comprises 17 residues. In germline, CDR1 is LNHDA, CDR2 SQIVND (reference sequence). Trimming at V came to 6 bases and at J to 3 bases, leaving 12 bases not matched to a gene. CDR3 amino acids: CASRLGQGQSNNQPQHF. The CDR3 DNA reads TGTGCCAGTAGATTAGGACAGGGGCAATCGAACAATCAGCCCCAGCATTTT.

This chain connects TRBV4-1 to TRBJ1-1; D perhaps matches TRBD1 (6 bases). The CDR3 totals 15 residues. Between the trimmed V and J ends, which lost 0 bases and 5 bases, there was a span of 13 bases. Looked up from germline, CDR1 is MGHRA and CDR2 is YSYEKL. The CDR3 spells CASSQDSRGGTEAFF. In DNA, the CDR3 is TGCGCCAGCAGCCAAGATAGCAGGGGTGGAACTGAAGCTTTCTTT.

The V call is TRBV12-3 or TRBV12-4, the J call TRBJ2-1; TRBD2 matches at 7 bases. J gave up 10 bases and V 4 bases, and 7 bases lay outside the gene matches. The CDR3 length is 13 residues. CDR3 residues: CASSSGSGGEQFF. The DNA of the CDR3 is TGTGCCAGCAGTTCGGGATCGGGAGGAGAGCAGTTCTTC.

The chain employs TRBV5-5 and TRBJ2-3; 11 bases are shared with TRBD2. Germline CDR1 reads SGHKS; CDR2 reads YYEKEE (reference sequence). Trimming took 4 bases from V and 7 from J; bases not matched to a gene: 11. The CDR3 is 16 amino acids. CDR3 sequence (DNA): TGTGCCAGCAGCGAAATGGGGGGACTAGCGGCCCATACGCAGTATTTT. Translated: CASSEMGGLAAHTQYF.

The chain couples TRBV6-5 to TRBJ2-7; 8 bases are shared with TRBD1. J was trimmed by 3 bases and V by 7 bases; bases with no gene match: 5. The CDR3 consists of 13 residues. Germline CDR1 is MNHEY and CDR2 is SVGAGI. The DNA of the CDR3 is TGTGCCAGCACCTGGACAGGGAGCTACGAGCAGTACTTC. The encoded protein is CASTWTGSYEQYF.

V is TRBV11-2 and J is TRBJ2-1, with TRBD2 matching over 9 bases. Trimming cost V 1 base and J 6 bases; bases outside gene matches: 1. Germline CDR1 SGHAT, CDR2 FQNNGV. This CDR3 spans 14 amino acids. The CDR3 is CASSLGGLANEQFF. CDR3 sequence (DNA): TGTGCCAGCAGCTTAGGGGGACTAGCCAATGAGCAGTTCTTC.